Below are 2 T cell receptor beta chains sequenced from a single sample in a study of CD8 T cells in Susac syndrome. Random hexamers primed reverse transcription of about 0.5 to 1 ug RNA. TCRdb re-derived calls from the immunoSEQ multiplex PCR reads in MiXCR, one entry per CDR3 protein. The top ten clones hold 0.082% of a sample with approximately 220,000 distinct CDR3 sequences, roughly 94% of them seen once. The sequenced material came from CD4+ T cells from PBMCs. The source is a human donor with multiple sclerosis.

This sequence joins TRBV3-1 and TRBJ1-1; TRBD1 is a possible D gene (5 bases). V lost 4 bases and J 4 bases, leaving 13 bases between the germline ends. The CDR3 covers 14 residues. CDR1 is LGHDT, CDR2 YNNKEL, per germline (reference sequence). In nucleotides, the CDR3 is TGTGCCAGCAGCCCGGCCGGGGCGGGCACTGAAGCTTTCTTT. Protein: CASSPAGAGTEAFF.

The chain employs TRBV4-2 and TRBJ2-3, with D possibly TRBD2 on 5 matching bases. Germline V lookup: CDR1 LGHNA, CDR2 YNFKEQ. Trimming took off 1 base at V and 4 bases at J, with 18 bases between the two ends. CDR3 length: 17 residues. The CDR3 bases are TGTGCCAGCAGCCAAGTGAGAGGGCAGTTTGGCGCAGATACGCAGTATTTT. Translation gives CASSQVRGQFGADTQYF.